Here is one T cell receptor beta chain with its context. The sample comes from a study of CXCR3-negative and CXCR3-positive naive CD8 T cells. UMI-labeled 5' RACE TRB cDNA libraries were prepared from the cells. TCRdb processed the 5' RACE reads again and assigns one entry to each CDR3 protein, with no DNA. The table gives about 45,000 distinct CDR3 sequences; the top ten clones make up about 2.5% of it. Germline V gene data show CDR1 as MNHNY and CDR2 as SVGAGI (reference sequence). The CDR3 is 12 residues long. The sequence came from a human donor in good health. Some clones in this sample may be carry-over from other donors' samples. Sample: naive CXCR3- CD8+ T cells from blood. Subset in this sample: CD45RO-CCR7+CD27+CD95- naive CD8+ T cells lacking CXCR3 (TNR3-). The chain joins TRBV6-6 to TRBJ2-1; TCRdb gives TRBD1 as the D gene, but with no DNA this cannot be confirmed. CDR3 sequence reads: CASSDRTVEQFF.